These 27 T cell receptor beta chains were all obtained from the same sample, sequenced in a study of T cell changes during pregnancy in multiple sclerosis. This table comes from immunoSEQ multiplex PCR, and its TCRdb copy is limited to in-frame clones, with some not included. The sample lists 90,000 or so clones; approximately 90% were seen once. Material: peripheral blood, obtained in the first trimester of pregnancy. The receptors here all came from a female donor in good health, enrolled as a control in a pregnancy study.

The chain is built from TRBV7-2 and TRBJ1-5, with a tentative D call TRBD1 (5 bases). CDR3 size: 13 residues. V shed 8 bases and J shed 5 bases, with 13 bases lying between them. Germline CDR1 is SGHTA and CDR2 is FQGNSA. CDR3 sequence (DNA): TGTGCCAGCGCAAGGGGATTTGATCAGCCCCAGCATTTT. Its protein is CASARGFDQPQHF. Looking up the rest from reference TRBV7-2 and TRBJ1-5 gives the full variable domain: GAGVSQSPSNKVTEKGKDVELRCDPISGHTALYWYRQSLGQGLEFLIYFQGNSAPDKSGLPSDRFSAERTGGSVSTLTIQRTQQEDSAVYLCASARGFDQPQHFGDGTRLSIL.

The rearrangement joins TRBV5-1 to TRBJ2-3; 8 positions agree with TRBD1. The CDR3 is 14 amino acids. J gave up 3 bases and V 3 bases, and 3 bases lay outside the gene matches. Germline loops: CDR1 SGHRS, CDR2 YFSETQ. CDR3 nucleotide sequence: TGCGCCAGCAGCTCGGGACAGGTGACAGATACGCAGTATTTT. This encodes CASSSGQVTDTQYF.

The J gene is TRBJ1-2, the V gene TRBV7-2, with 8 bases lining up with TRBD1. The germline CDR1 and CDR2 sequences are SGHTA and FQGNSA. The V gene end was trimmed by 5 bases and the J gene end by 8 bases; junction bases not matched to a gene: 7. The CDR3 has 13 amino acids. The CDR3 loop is CASSPRTGSGYTF. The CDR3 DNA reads TGTGCCAGCAGCCCCCGGACAGGGAGCGGCTACACCTTC.

The CDR3 loop reads CASSFFGRLSSYNSPLHF. The DNA of the CDR3 is TGTGCCAGCAGCTTTTTCGGCAGGCTGAGCTCCTATAATTCACCCCTCCACTTT. The chain links TRBV5-8 to TRBJ1-6, with no clear D. Germline V gene data show CDR1 as SGHTS and CDR2 as YDEGEE. Trimming stripped 2 bases from V and 0 bases from J, with 15 bases between. The CDR3 runs to 18 residues.

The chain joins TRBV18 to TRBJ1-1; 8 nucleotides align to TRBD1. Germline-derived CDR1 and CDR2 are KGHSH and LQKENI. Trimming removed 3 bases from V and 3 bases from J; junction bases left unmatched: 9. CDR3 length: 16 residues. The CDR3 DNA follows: TGTGCCAGCTCACCGGGGACAGGCCTCAGGGACACTGAAGCTTTCTTT. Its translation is CASSPGTGLRDTEAFF.

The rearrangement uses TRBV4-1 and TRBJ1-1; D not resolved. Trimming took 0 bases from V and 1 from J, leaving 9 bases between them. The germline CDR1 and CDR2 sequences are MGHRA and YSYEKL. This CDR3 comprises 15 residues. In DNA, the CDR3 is TGCGCCAGCAGCCAAGATCAAGCGGGGAACACTGAAGCTTTCTTT. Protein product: CASSQDQAGNTEAFF.

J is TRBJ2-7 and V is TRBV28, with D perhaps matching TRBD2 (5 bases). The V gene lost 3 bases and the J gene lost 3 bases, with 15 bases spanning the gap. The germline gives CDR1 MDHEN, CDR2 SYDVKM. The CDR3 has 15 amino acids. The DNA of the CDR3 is TGTGCCAGCAGTTTTAGGAGCCGAAGCGGCTACGAGCAGTACTTC. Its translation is CASSFRSRSGYEQYF.

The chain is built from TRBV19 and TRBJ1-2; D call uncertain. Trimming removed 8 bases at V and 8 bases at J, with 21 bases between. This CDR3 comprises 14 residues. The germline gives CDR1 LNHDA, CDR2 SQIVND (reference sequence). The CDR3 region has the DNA TGTGCCAGTGTGGGTCCGGGATCATGGAACGGCTACACCTTC. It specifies CASVGPGSWNGYTF.

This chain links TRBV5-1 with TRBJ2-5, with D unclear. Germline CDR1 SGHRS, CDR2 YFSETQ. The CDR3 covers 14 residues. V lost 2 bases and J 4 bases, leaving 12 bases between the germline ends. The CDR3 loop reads CASSFDLVGETQYF. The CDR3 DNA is TGCGCCAGCAGCTTTGACCTAGTGGGAGAGACCCAGTACTTC.

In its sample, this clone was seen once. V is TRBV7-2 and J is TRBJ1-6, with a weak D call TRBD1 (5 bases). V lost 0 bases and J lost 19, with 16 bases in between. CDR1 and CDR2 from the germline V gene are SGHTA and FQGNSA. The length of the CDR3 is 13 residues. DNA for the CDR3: TGTGCCAGCAGCTTAGCGCGGGACCGCACACCTCACTTT. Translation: CASSLARDRTPHF.

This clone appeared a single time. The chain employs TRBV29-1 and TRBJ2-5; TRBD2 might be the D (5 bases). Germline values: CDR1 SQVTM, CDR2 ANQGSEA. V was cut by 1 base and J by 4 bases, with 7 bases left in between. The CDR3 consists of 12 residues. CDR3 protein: CSVEGSGETQYF. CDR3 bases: TGCAGCGTTGAAGGGAGCGGAGAGACCCAGTACTTC.

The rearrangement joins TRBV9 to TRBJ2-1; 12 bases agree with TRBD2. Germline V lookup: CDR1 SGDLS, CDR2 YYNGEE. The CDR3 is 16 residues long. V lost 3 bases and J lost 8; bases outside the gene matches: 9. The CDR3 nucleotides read TGTGCCAGCAGCGCCTCTAGCGGGGGGGCAGGTGATGAGCAGTTCTTC. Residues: CASSASSGGAGDEQFF.

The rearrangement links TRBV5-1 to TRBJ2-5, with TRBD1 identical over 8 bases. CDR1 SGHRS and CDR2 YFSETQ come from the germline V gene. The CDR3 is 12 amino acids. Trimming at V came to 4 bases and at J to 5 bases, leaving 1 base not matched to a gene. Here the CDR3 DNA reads TGCGCCAGCAGCCCAGGGGGCGAGACCCAGTACTTC. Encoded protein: CASSPGGETQYF.

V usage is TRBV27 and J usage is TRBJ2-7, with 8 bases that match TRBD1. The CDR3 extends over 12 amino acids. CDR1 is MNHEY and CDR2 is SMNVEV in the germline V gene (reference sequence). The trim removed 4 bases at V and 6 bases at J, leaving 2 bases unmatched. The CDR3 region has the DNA TGTGCCAGCAGTTCGACAGGGGTCGAGCAGTACTTC. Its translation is CASSSTGVEQYF.

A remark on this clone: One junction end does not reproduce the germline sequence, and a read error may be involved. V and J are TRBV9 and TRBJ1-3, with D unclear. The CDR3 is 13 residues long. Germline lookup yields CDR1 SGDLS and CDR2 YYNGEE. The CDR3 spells CASSPYSGDTIYF. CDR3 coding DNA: TGTGCCAGCAGCCCTTACTCTGGAGACACCATATATTTT.

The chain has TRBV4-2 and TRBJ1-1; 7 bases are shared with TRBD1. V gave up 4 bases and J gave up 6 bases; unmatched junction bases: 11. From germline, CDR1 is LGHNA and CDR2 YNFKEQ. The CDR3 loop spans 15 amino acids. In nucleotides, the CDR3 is TGTGCCAGCAGCCCCTCCACAGGGGAAGTAGCTGAAGCTTTCTTT. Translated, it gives CASSPSTGEVAEAFF.

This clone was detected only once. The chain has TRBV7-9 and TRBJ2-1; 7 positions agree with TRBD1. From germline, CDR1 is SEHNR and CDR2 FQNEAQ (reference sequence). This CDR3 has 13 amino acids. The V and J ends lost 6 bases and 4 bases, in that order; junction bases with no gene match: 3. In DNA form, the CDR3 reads TGTGCCAGCAGGACAGGGCTTTACAATGAGCAGTTCTTC. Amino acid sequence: CASRTGLYNEQFF.

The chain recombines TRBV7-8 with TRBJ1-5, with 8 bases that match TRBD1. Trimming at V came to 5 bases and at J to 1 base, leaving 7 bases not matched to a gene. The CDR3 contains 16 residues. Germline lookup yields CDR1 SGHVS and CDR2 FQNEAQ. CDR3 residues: CASSRTGGISNQPQHF. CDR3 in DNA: TGTGCCAGCAGCCGTACAGGGGGAATAAGCAATCAGCCCCAGCATTTT.

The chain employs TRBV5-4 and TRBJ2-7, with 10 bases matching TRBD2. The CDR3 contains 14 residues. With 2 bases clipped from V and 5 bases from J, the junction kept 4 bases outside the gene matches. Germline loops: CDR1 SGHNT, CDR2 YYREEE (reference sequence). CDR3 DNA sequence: TGTGCCAGCAGCTTCCCTAGCGGGGGAAACGAGCAGTACTTC. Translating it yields CASSFPSGGNEQYF. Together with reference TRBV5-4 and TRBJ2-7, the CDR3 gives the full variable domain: ETGVTQSPTHLIKTRGQQVTLRCSSQSGHNTVSWYQQALGQGPQFIFQYYREEENGRGNFPPRFSGLQFPNYSSELNVNALELDDSALYLCASSFPSGGNEQYFGPGTRLTVT.

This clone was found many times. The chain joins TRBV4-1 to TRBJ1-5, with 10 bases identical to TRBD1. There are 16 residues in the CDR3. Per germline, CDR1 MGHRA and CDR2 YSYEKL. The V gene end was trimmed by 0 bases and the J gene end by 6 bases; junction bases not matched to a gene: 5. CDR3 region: CASSQDAGQGIQPQHF. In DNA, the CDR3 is TGCGCCAGCAGCCAAGATGCGGGACAGGGGATTCAGCCCCAGCATTTT.

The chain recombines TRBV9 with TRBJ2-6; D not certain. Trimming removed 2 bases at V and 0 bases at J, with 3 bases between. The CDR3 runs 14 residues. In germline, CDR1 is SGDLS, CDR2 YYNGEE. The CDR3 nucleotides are TGTGCCAGCAGCGTTCACTCTGGGGCCAACGTCCTGACTTTC. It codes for CASSVHSGANVLTF.

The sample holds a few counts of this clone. The CDR3 protein is CASSPATGGYNEQFF. The CDR3 DNA reads as TGCGCCAGCAGCCCCGCGACAGGGGGGTACAATGAGCAGTTCTTC. This chain connects TRBV5-1 to TRBJ2-1; 9 positions match TRBD1. CDR1 is SGHRS and CDR2 is YFSETQ in the germline V gene. The CDR3 loop spans 15 amino acids. J lost 4 bases, V lost 4 bases, and 6 bases had no gene match.

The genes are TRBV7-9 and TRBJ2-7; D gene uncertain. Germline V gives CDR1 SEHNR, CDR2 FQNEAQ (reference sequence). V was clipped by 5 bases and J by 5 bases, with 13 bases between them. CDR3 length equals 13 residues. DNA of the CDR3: TGTGCCAGCAGCCCCACATCAACCCACGAGCAGTACTTC. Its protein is CASSPTSTHEQYF.

The CDR3 reads CASSLDSSGANVLTF. The CDR3 DNA follows: TGCGCCAGCAGCCTCGACAGTTCTGGGGCCAACGTCCTGACTTTC. V usage is TRBV4-3 and J usage is TRBJ2-6, with D possibly TRBD1 on 5 matching bases. The CDR3 covers 15 residues. V lost 4 bases, J lost 1 base, and 8 bases lay in between. Germline assignment: CDR1 LGHNA and CDR2 YSLEER.

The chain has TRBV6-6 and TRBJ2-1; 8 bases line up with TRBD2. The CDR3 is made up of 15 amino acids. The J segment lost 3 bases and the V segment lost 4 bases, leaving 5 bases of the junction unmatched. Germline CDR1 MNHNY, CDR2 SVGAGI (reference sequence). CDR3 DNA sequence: TGTGCCAGCAGTTCCACTAGCGGAAGCTACAATGAGCAGTTCTTC. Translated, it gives CASSSTSGSYNEQFF.

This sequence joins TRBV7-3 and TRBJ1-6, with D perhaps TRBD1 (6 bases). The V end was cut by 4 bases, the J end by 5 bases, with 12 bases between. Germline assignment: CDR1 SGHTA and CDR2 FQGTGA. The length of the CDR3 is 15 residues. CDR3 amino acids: CASSSTGFDNSPLHF. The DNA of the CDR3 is TGTGCCAGCAGCTCCACAGGGTTCGATAATTCACCCCTCCACTTT.

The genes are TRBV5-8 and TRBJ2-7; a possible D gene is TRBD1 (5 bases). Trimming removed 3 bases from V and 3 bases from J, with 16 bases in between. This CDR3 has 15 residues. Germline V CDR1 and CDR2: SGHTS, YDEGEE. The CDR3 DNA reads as TGTGCCAGCAGCTCCCAGGACACTGGATTCTACGAGCAGTACTTC. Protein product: CASSSQDTGFYEQYF.